Shown below are 20 T cell receptor beta chains from a single sample sequenced in a study of molecular identifiers for immune sequencing clone quantification. TCRdb re-called the PCR reads with MiXCR, one entry per CDR3 protein. This table has about 500,000 distinct CDR3 sequences, around 23% appearing once. Sequencing was performed on naive CD8+ T cells from blood, with Jurkat cell RNA spiked in. Subset of the sample: FACS-sorted CD8+CD4-CCR7+CD45RA+ naive T cells. Source of these receptors: a human donor in good health. Some libraries in this study had Jurkat cell RNA spiked in.

About this clonotype itself: A much larger clonotype is one base distant, so this may be a read error. The chain links TRBV6-2 or TRBV6-3 to TRBJ1-5, with 9 positions matching TRBD1. The CDR3 runs to 14 residues. Germline V gene sequence: CDR1 MNHEY, CDR2 SVGEGT. Here the CDR3 reads CANSRGTGIQPQHF. In DNA, the CDR3 is TGTGCCAACAGTCGTGGGACAGGGATACAGCCCCAGCATTTT.

The chain is built from TRBV27 and TRBJ2-1; 9 bases are a match to TRBD1. The junction had 7 bases not matched to a gene; V was cut back by 7 bases and J by 3 bases. CDR3 size: 15 residues. Germline CDR1 is MNHEY and CDR2 is SMNVEV (reference sequence). CDR3 nucleotide sequence: TGTGCCAGCACTTCCGGGACAGGGTTCTACAATGAGCAGTTCTTC. It codes for CASTSGTGFYNEQFF.

This sequence joins TRBV5-1 and TRBJ2-7; TRBD1 matches 8 bases. The V gene's germline CDR1 is SGHRS and CDR2 YFSETQ. V lost 0 bases, J lost 7 bases, and 6 bases stayed unmatched. The CDR3 sequence is 14 residues long. In DNA form, the CDR3 reads TGCGCCAGCAGCTTGGAACAGGGGGTGGGAGAGCAGTACTTC. Encoded protein: CASSLEQGVGEQYF.

CDR3 nucleotides: TGTGCCAGCAGTTATGGGGAGGCTGGCAACACTGAAGCTTTCTTT. Translation: CASSYGEAGNTEAFF. This chain links TRBV6-5 with TRBJ1-1; D gene unclear. This CDR3 spans 15 amino acids. Germline values: CDR1 MNHEY, CDR2 SVGAGI. V was pared by 3 bases and J by 2 bases, with 13 bases between.

The V gene is TRBV7-8, the J gene TRBJ2-2; D may be TRBD2 (7 bases). V lost 8 bases and J 5 bases, leaving 12 bases between the germline ends. Per the germline V gene, CDR1 is SGHVS and CDR2 is FQNEAQ. The CDR3 spans 13 residues. CDR3 sequence (DNA): TGTGCCAGCGAAGGGGGGGTTACCGGGGAGCTGTTTTTT. Translation: CASEGGVTGELFF.

The rearrangement links TRBV11-2 to TRBJ2-7; TRBD2 aligns across 9 bases. Germline V gives CDR1 SGHAT, CDR2 FQNNGV. The V segment lost 4 bases and the J segment 7 bases; nucleotides outside the gene matches: 8. The CDR3 is 14 residues long. CDR3 sequence (DNA): TGTGCCAGCAGCTGGAGTAGCGGGAGCTGGGAGCAGTACTTC. Translation gives CASSWSSGSWEQYF.

This clonotype occurred many times. This rearrangement joins TRBV7-6 to TRBJ2-2; TRBD1 or TRBD2 may be the D gene (5 bases each). CDR3 size: 14 residues. Germline V gene sequence: CDR1 SGHVS, CDR2 FNYEAQ. The V end lost 6 bases, the J end lost 6 bases, and 14 bases lay between the germline ends. CDR3 sequence: CASRPGAGPGELFF. The CDR3 bases are TGTGCCAGCAGGCCCGGGGCCGGTCCCGGGGAGCTGTTTTTT.

The V gene is TRBV5-6, the J gene TRBJ2-7; no definite D call. CDR3 size: 13 residues. Germline V gene lookup returns CDR1 SGHDT and CDR2 YYEEEE. V was pared by 3 bases and J by 2 bases, with 9 bases between. In DNA, the CDR3 is TGTGCCAGCAGCTCAGGATGGACCTACGAGCAGTACTTC. Its protein product is CASSSGWTYEQYF.

The V gene is TRBV20-1, the J gene TRBJ2-5, with 10 bases lining up with TRBD1. The length of the CDR3 is 18 residues. Germline CDR1 reads DFQATT; CDR2 reads SNEGSKA (reference sequence). The V segment lost 0 bases and the J segment 1 base; nucleotides outside the gene matches: 11. The DNA for the CDR3 is TGCAGTGCTAGAGATCTAGACCCGACAGGGGGCCGCCAAGAGACCCAGTACTTC. Residues: CSARDLDPTGGRQETQYF.

This clonotype occurred many times. V usage is TRBV30 and J usage is TRBJ1-4; D is unresolved. The V gene lost 8 bases and the J gene lost 3 bases, with 16 bases spanning the gap. Germline lookup yields CDR1 GTSNPN and CDR2 SVGIG (reference sequence). The CDR3 has 14 amino acids. The chain's CDR3 is CATEMGMPNEKLFF. CDR3 DNA: TGTGCCACGGAGATGGGGATGCCTAATGAAAAACTGTTTTTT.

Comments on this clonotype: One end of the junction is discordant with germline, which a read error may explain. The chain combines TRBV5-6 with TRBJ2-5; 7 bases match TRBD2. The CDR3 runs 14 residues. CDR1 is SGHDT and CDR2 is YYEEEE in the germline V gene. The CDR3: CASHERGRVETRYF. CDR3 sequence (DNA): TGTGCCAGTCACGAGCGGGGCCGTGTGGAGACCCGGTACTTC. The variable domain in full, completed from reference TRBV5-6 and TRBJ2-5, reads DAGVTQSPTHLIKTRGQQVTLRCSPKSGHDTVSWYQQALGQGPQFIFQYYEEEERQRGNFPDRFSGHQFPNYSSELNVNALLLGDSALYLCASHERGRVETRYFGPGTRLLVL.

This clonotype has more than one count but fewer than ten. The chain has TRBV20-1 and TRBJ1-5; tentatively, D is TRBD1 (5 bases). V was shortened by 5 bases and J by 4 bases, with 12 bases between the two germline ends. Germline V gene lookup returns CDR1 DFQATT and CDR2 SNEGSKA (reference sequence). The CDR3 is made up of 13 amino acids. CDR3 loop: CSAGTPSNQPQHF. CDR3 nucleotides: TGCAGTGCTGGGACTCCTTCAAATCAGCCCCAGCATTTT.

The chain employs TRBV28 and TRBJ2-7, with 10 bases aligning to TRBD2. Looked up from germline, CDR1 is MDHEN and CDR2 is SYDVKM. The CDR3 runs to 16 residues. Germline trimming cut 1 base from V and 3 bases from J; bases unmatched to any gene: 6. CDR3 residues: CASSLFLGTSVYEQYF. DNA for the CDR3: TGTGCCAGCAGTTTATTTTTGGGGACTAGCGTCTACGAGCAGTACTTC.

This clonotype has only a few counts. The rearrangement joins TRBV18 to TRBJ2-5; D possibly corresponds to TRBD1 (6 bases). The germline gives CDR1 KGHSH, CDR2 LQKENI. Trimming took off 5 bases at V and 10 bases at J, with 17 bases between the two ends. This CDR3 is built from 13 residues. The CDR3 sequence is CASSSVGEGDQYF. CDR3 sequence (DNA): TGTGCCAGCTCATCGGTGGGAGAGGGGGACCAGTACTTC.

Ten or more counts support this clonotype. The chain joins TRBV29-1 to TRBJ1-1; D gene uncertain. Germline-derived CDR1 and CDR2 are SQVTM and ANQGSEA. The CDR3 is 13 amino acids. Trimming pared 8 bases from V and 6 bases from J, leaving 19 bases between. The CDR3 region is CSPEEGNGAEAFF. In DNA form, the CDR3 reads TGCAGCCCCGAGGAAGGGAACGGGGCTGAAGCTTTCTTT.

This clonotype came up a few times. V and J are TRBV10-3 and TRBJ1-2; no firm D call. The CDR3 is 12 residues long. Trimming removed 2 bases from V and 4 bases from J, with 5 bases in between. Germline loops: CDR1 ENHRY, CDR2 SYGVKD. The CDR3 DNA is TGTGCCATCAGTGAGGGCAGCTATGGCTACACCTTC. Amino acid sequence: CAISEGSYGYTF.

This clonotype was picked up a small number of times. The genes are TRBV6-5 and TRBJ2-1; no definite D call. There are 15 residues in the CDR3. The germline CDR1 and CDR2 sequences are MNHEY and SVGAGI. Trimming left V 3 bases short and J 7 bases short, with 16 bases between. CDR3 residues: CASSYADLPGNEQFF. The CDR3 DNA reads TGTGCCAGCAGTTATGCCGACCTCCCTGGGAATGAGCAGTTCTTC.

Ten or more counts support this clonotype. This chain links TRBV7-9 with TRBJ1-5; no clear D gene. Germline V CDR1 and CDR2: SEHNR, FQNEAQ (reference sequence). The CDR3 extends over 14 amino acids. The V end lost 8 bases, the J end lost 1 base, and 12 bases lay between the germline ends. CDR3 sequence: CASRVVGSNQPQHF. In DNA form, the CDR3 reads TGTGCCAGCCGCGTCGTCGGCAGCAATCAGCCCCAGCATTTT.

The rearrangement uses TRBV5-6 and TRBJ2-3, with a possible D match to TRBD1 (7 bases). CDR3 length equals 15 residues. Trimming removed 3 bases at V and 2 bases at J, with 13 bases between. Germline loops: CDR1 SGHDT, CDR2 YYEEEE. DNA for the CDR3: TGTGCCAGCAGCTCGCGGGACAGCTACACAGATACGCAGTATTTT. Translated, it gives CASSSRDSYTDTQYF.

As concerns this clonotype: One end of the junction fails to match germline, which may point to a read error. The V and J genes are TRBV3-1 and TRBJ1-2, with D possibly matching TRBD1 (6 bases). The CDR3 contains 14 residues. CDR1 LGHDT and CDR2 YNNKEL come from the germline V gene (reference sequence). The CDR3 sequence: CASIQGGSNYGYTF. The DNA for the CDR3 is TGTGCCAGCATCCAAGGGGGATCCAACTATGGCTACACCTTC.